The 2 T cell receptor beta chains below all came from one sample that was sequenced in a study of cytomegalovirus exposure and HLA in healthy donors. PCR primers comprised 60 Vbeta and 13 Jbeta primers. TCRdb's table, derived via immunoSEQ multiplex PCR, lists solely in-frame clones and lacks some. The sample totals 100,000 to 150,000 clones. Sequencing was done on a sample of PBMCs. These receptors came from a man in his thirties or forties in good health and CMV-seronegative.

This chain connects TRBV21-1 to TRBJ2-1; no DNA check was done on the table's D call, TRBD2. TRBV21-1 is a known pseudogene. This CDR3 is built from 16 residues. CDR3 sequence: CASSLLSGRVRNEQFF. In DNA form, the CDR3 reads TGTGCCAGCAGCTTATTAAGCGGGAGGGTTCGAAATGAGCAGTTCTTC.

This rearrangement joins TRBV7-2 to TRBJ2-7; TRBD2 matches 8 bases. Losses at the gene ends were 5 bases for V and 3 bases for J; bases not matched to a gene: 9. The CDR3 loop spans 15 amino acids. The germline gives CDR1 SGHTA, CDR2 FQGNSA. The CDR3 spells CASSPERETGYEQYF. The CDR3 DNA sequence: TGTGCCAGCAGCCCCGAGCGGGAGACTGGCTACGAGCAGTACTTC.